The T cell receptor (beta chain) described here comes from a study of cytomegalovirus exposure and HLA in healthy donors. The table came from immunoSEQ multiplex PCR; TCRdb's copy has only in-frame clones and leaves some out. The sample yields some 86,000 clones, 80% to 95% seen once. The receptor's source is a woman aged 25 to 45 in good health and CMV-seronegative. Material: PBMCs.

CDR3 loop: CSVGQAGVGQPQHF. CDR3 nucleotides: TGCAGCGTTGGACAGGCCGGGGTGGGGCAGCCCCAGCATTTT. The chain uses TRBV29-1 and TRBJ1-5, with D perhaps matching TRBD1 (6 bases). Trimming pared 4 bases from V and 7 bases from J, leaving 17 bases between. Germline V gene data show CDR1 as SQVTM and CDR2 as ANQGSEA. CDR3 length: 14 residues.